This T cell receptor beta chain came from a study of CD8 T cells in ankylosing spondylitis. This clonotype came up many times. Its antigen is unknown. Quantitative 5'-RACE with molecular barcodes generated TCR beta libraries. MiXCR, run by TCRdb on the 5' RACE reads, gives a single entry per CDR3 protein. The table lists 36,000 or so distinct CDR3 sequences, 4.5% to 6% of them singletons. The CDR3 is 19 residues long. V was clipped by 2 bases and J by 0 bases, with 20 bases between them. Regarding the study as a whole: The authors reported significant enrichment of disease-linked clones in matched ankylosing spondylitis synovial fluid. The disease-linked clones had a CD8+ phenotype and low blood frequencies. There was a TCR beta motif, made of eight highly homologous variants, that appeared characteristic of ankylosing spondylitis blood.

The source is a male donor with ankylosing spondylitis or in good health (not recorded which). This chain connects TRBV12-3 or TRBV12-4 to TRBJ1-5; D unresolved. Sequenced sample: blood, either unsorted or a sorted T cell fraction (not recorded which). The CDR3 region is CASSLRLSEAGYSNQPQHF. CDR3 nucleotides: TGTGCCAGCAGTTTAAGACTTTCGGAAGCGGGATATAGCAATCAGCCCCAGCATTTT.